This record looks at one T cell receptor (beta chain) sequence and its context. Its target is not known. This sample was taken from a study of shared clonotypes between healthy human individuals. Study outcomes and limitations: Researchers sampled only blood; tissue repertoires likely differ. What naive subsets generally showed was a larger estimated richness than memory subsets showed.

The V end lost 3 bases, the J end lost 4 bases, and 18 bases lay between the germline ends. The CDR3 consists of 16 residues. Looked up from germline, CDR1 is KGHSH and CDR2 is LQKENI. Each sorted subset replicate got 200 ng genomic DNA, tens of thousands of genomes. Assay: immunoSEQ multiplex PCR; the TCRdb copy retains only in-frame clones and omits some. The data hold about 1 million clones, with 70% to 80% observed a single time. This TCR came from a man in his late teens or twenties in good health. The V call is TRBV18, the J call TRBJ1-2; a possible D gene is TRBD1 (6 bases). The sequenced sample was memory CD4+ T cells sorted from blood. As for subset: CD45RA-negative fraction. CDR3 sequence reads: CASSPVGGRPRYGYTF. CDR3 sequence (DNA): TGTGCCAGCTCACCGGTTGGGGGGCGGCCCCGCTATGGCTACACCTTC.